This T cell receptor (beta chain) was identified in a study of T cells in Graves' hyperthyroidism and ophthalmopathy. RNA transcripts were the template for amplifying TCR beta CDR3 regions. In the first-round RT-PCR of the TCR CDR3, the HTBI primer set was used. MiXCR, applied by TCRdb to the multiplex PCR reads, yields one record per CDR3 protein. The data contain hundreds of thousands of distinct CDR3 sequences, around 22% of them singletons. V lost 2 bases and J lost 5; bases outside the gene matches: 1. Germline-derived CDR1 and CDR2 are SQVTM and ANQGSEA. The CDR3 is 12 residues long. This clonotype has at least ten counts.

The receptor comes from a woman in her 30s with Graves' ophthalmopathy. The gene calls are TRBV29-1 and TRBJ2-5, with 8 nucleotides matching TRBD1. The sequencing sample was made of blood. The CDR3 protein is CSVETGGETQYF. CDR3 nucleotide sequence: TGCAGCGTTGAAACAGGGGGGGAGACCCAGTACTTC.